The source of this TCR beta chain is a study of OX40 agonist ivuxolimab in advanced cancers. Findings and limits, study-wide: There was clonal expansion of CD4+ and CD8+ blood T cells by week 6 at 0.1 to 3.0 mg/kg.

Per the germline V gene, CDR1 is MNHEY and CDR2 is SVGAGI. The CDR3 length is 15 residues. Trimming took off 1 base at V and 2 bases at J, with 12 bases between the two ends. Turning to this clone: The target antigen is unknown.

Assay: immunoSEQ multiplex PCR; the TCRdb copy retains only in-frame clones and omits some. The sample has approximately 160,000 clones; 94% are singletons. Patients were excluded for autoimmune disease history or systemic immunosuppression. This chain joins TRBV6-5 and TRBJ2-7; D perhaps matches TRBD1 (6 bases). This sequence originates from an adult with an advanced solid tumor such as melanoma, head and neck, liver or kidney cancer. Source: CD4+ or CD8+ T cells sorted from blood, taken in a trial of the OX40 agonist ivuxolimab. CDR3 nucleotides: TGTGCCAGCAGTTACTTGGCAGGGGCCACCTACGAGCAGTACTTC. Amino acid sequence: CASSYLAGATYEQYF.